The rows below give T cell receptor beta chains drawn from one sample of a study of OX40 agonist ivuxolimab in advanced cancers. Repertoires were generated with immunoSEQ multiplex PCR, while TCRdb's copy carries only in-frame clones and drops some. This table holds around 70,000 clones, 75% to 85% found once. Material: CD4+ or CD8+ T cells sorted from blood, obtained in a trial of the OX40 agonist ivuxolimab. The receptors were gathered from an adult with an advanced solid tumor such as melanoma, head and neck, liver or kidney cancer. CDR3s include the opening cysteine and the closing phenylalanine or tryptophan. The D gene is left open where the match is weak. Clone size is shown for a subset of rows, as once, few, many or a class of expanded clone.

J gene | V gene | D gene | clone size | CDR3 protein | CDR3 DNA
TRBJ2-7 | TRBV4-1 | TRBD1 | - | CASSQTETGQYEQYF | TGCGCCAGCAGCCAGACTGAGACAGGGCAGTACGAGCAGTACTTC
TRBJ2-3 | TRBV7-8 | TRBD1 | few | CATGTGNTDTQYF | TGTGCCACTGGGACAGGCAACACAGATACGCAGTATTTT
TRBJ1-5 | TRBV10-3 | - | few | CAISERGGGNQPQHF | TGTGCCATCAGTGAAAGGGGAGGGGGCAATCAGCCCCAGCATTTT
TRBJ2-2 | TRBV11-3 | - | - | CASSLDSYTGELFF | TGTGCCAGCAGCCTAGACAGCTACACCGGGGAGCTGTTTTTT
TRBJ1-5 | TRBV6-6 | - | - | CASSYSGTYNQPQHF | TGTGCCAGCAGTTACTCCGGGACCTACAATCAGCCCCAGCATTTT
TRBJ1-1 | TRBV5-6 | - | - | CASSLPGRPLRNTEAFF | TGTGCCAGCAGCTTGCCGGGACGTCCTCTGAGGAACACTGAAGCTTTCTTT
TRBJ1-2 | TRBV5-6 | TRBD1 | many | CASSLGTGDYGYTF | TGTGCCAGCAGCCTTGGGACAGGAGACTATGGCTACACCTTC
TRBJ2-5 | TRBV7-2 | - | - | CASSPWRGPGAQYF | TGTGCCAGCAGCCCGTGGCGGGGACCCGGGGCCCAGTACTTC
TRBJ2-4 | TRBV5-1 | - | - | CASSLEGHQYF | TGCGCCAGCAGCTTGGAAGGACATCAGTACTTC
TRBJ1-5 | TRBV2 | - | few | CASSGTGQPQHF | TGTGCCAGCAGTGGGACGGGTCAGCCCCAGCATTTT